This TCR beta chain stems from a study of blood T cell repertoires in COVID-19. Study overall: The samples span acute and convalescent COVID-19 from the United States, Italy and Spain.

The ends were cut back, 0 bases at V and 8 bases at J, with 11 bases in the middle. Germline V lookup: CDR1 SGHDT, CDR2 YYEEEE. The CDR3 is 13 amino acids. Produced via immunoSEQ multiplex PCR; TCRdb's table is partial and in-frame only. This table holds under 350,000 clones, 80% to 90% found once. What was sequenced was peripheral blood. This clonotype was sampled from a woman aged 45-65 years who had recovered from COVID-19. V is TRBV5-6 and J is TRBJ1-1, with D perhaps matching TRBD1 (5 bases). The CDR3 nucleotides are TGTGCCAGCAGCTTGGGACAGAGAGACGAAGCTTTCTTT. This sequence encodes CASSLGQRDEAFF.